This passage covers 10 T cell receptor beta chains from one sample sequenced in a study of identical twins. TCRdb reanalysed the 5' RACE reads using MiXCR and keeps one entry per CDR3 protein. Of hundreds of thousands of distinct CDR3 sequences in the sample, 20% to 25% are singletons; the top ten hold just under 3%. Another study also made use of these data, one on T cells expressing NK-cell markers.

Sequencing was done on a sample of CD4+ T cells sorted from blood. Source of these receptors: a woman aged 18-30 years in good health.

This chain connects TRBV7-2 to TRBJ2-7; D unresolved. The CDR3 has 13 residues. With 4 bases removed from V and 5 bases from J, the gap between germline ends came to 12 bases. The germline gives CDR1 SGHTA, CDR2 FQGNSA. The CDR3 DNA reads TGTGCCAGCAGCTCTGGACCGGTGGACGAGCAGTACTTC. Translation: CASSSGPVDEQYF. Filled out from reference TRBV7-2 and TRBJ2-7, the complete variable domain reads GAGVSQSPSNKVTEKGKDVELRCDPISGHTALYWYRQSLGQGLEFLIYFQGNSAPDKSGLPSDRFSAERTGGSVSTLTIQRTQQEDSAVYLCASSSGPVDEQYFGPGTRLTVT.

V usage is TRBV11-3 and J usage is TRBJ2-1; perhaps TRBD1 as D (6 bases). The CDR3 consists of 15 residues. V was pared by 0 bases and J by 6 bases, with 12 bases between. Germline CDR1 SGHNT, CDR2 YENEEA. This CDR3 is CASSLDQGLGNEQFF. CDR3 nucleotides: TGTGCCAGCAGCTTAGATCAGGGGCTCGGCAATGAGCAGTTCTTC.

The sample holds many counts of this clonotype. This rearrangement joins TRBV5-6 to TRBJ2-5; D gene ambiguous. Germline V gives CDR1 SGHDT, CDR2 YYEEEE. The CDR3 runs 12 residues. The ends were cut back, 2 bases at V and 0 bases at J, with 2 bases in the middle. CDR3 amino acids: CASSLYQETQYF. CDR3 sequence (DNA): TGTGCCAGCAGCTTATACCAAGAGACCCAGTACTTC.

In this sample, this clonotype turned up a few times. This chain uses TRBV6-5 with TRBJ2-3; D not certain. V lost 0 bases and J 3 bases, leaving 13 bases between the germline ends. The length of the CDR3 is 16 residues. Germline V gives CDR1 MNHEY, CDR2 SVGAGI. CDR3 DNA sequence: TGTGCCAGCAGTTACTCGAGGCTGAAAGGGACAGATACGCAGTATTTT. Translating it yields CASSYSRLKGTDTQYF.

Only a few counts were recorded for this clonotype. The chain recombines TRBV20-1 with TRBJ2-7; D remains unclear. Trimming stripped 6 bases from V and 0 bases from J, with 9 bases between. From germline, CDR1 is DFQATT and CDR2 SNEGSKA (reference sequence). The CDR3 totals 12 residues. The CDR3 here is CSAQRSSYEQYF. CDR3 in DNA: TGCAGTGCGCAGAGGAGCTCCTACGAGCAGTACTTC.

This clonotype turned up a few times. This chain uses TRBV5-4 with TRBJ1-1; the D is unclear. CDR1 is SGHNT, CDR2 YYREEE, per germline (reference sequence). The CDR3 runs to 15 residues. Trimming left V 4 bases short and J 5 bases short, with 18 bases between. CDR3 nucleotides: TGTGCCAGCAGCCGAGGGTCCCCAAGGGTGACTGAAGCTTTCTTT. It specifies CASSRGSPRVTEAFF.

The chain recombines TRBV12-3 or TRBV12-4 with TRBJ2-7; D is possibly TRBD1 or TRBD2 (5 bases each). Trimming removed 6 bases from V and 3 bases from J, with 18 bases in between. CDR3 length equals 15 residues. The CDR3 bases are TGTGCCAGCAGCCACTACCGACAGAGCGGCTACGAGCAGTACTTC. Its protein is CASSHYRQSGYEQYF.

The chain is built from TRBV7-2 and TRBJ2-3, with D possibly called TRBD1 or TRBD2 (5 bases each). CDR3 size: 16 residues. V was cut by 4 bases and J by 6 bases, with 20 bases left in between. The germline CDR1 and CDR2 sequences are SGHTA and FQGNSA. The CDR3 spells CASSSPPGRLEDTQYF. The CDR3 DNA reads TGTGCCAGCAGCTCCCCCCCGGGACGTTTGGAGGATACGCAGTATTTT.

This clonotype was detected a few times. The chain couples TRBV29-1 to TRBJ2-3; a weak D match, TRBD1 (5 bases). V dropped 3 bases and J dropped 2 bases, with 15 bases sitting between them. The CDR3 length is 15 residues. CDR1 and CDR2 from the germline V gene are SQVTM and ANQGSEA. The CDR3 spells CSVEGGRAFTDTQYF. The CDR3 DNA is TGCAGCGTTGAGGGTGGCAGGGCTTTCACAGATACGCAGTATTTT.

This chain connects TRBV4-3 to TRBJ2-7; 13 bases agree with TRBD2. V shed 2 bases, J shed 2 bases, and the junction held 0 bases outside the gene matches. CDR3 length: 15 amino acids. Germline V CDR1 and CDR2: LGHNA, YSLEER. The CDR3 nucleotides read TGCGCCAGCAGCCAAACTAGCGGGAGGGCCTACGAGCAGTACTTC. It translates to CASSQTSGRAYEQYF.